A single sample is the source of the 17 T cell receptor beta chains below, sequenced in a study of vaccination effects on CD4 cells after COVID-19. Their target antigens are unknown. The table came from immunoSEQ multiplex PCR; TCRdb's copy has only in-frame clones and leaves some out. The table lists 40,000 to 50,000 clones, 60% to 75% of them singletons. Antigen-specific CD4+ T cells were first expanded with viral peptide pools by the ViraFEST assay and only then sequenced. After more than 9 days in culture, the CD4+ T cells were isolated. The person had a PCR-confirmed SARS-CoV-2 infection during March to December 2020. The sample was CD4+ T cells from PBMCs cultured with a peptide pool, taken before COVID-19 vaccination. Receptor source: a human donor who had a prior SARS-CoV-2 infection.

V and J are TRBV5-1 and TRBJ2-1, with unresolved D. The CDR3 consists of 14 residues. Trimming shortened V by 0 bases and J by 8 bases, and 12 bases separated the two germline ends. Germline V gene sequence: CDR1 SGHRS, CDR2 YFSETQ. CDR3 DNA: TGCGCCAGCAGCTTGGCCTATCAACCCCATGAGCAGTTCTTC. Translating gives CASSLAYQPHEQFF.

This clone showed up just once. The chain couples TRBV10-3 to TRBJ2-3, with 8 bases aligning to TRBD2. The CDR3 contains 16 residues. The V gene's germline CDR1 is ENHRY and CDR2 SYGVKD. With V trimmed by 3 bases and J by 7 bases, 12 bases remained unmatched. CDR3 in amino acids: CAISDPRTGGQHTQYF. CDR3 nucleotides: TGTGCCATCAGTGACCCGAGGACGGGAGGGCAACATACGCAGTATTTT.

This clone has more than one count but fewer than ten. This chain connects TRBV10-1 to TRBJ1-6; tentative D call: TRBD1 (5 bases). This CDR3 comprises 16 residues. V lost 5 bases and J lost 6, with 17 bases in between. Looked up from germline, CDR1 is WNHNN and CDR2 is SYGVQD (reference sequence). CDR3 in DNA: TGCGCCAGCAGTCCGACAGTTAATAAAAGTAATTCACCCCTCCACTTT. This sequence encodes CASSPTVNKSNSPLHF.

The V call is TRBV19, the J call TRBJ1-2; the D gene is possibly TRBD1 (5 bases). V was shortened by 7 bases and J by 2 bases, with 11 bases between the two germline ends. The CDR3 is 13 amino acids. In germline, CDR1 is LNHDA, CDR2 SQIVND (reference sequence). In DNA, the CDR3 is TGTGCCAGTAACCCTGACAGAAACTATGGCTACACCTTC. Its translation: CASNPDRNYGYTF.

The V gene is TRBV19, the J gene TRBJ1-5; D unclear. Trimming left V 3 bases short and J 4 bases short, with 13 bases between. Germline lookup yields CDR1 LNHDA and CDR2 SQIVND (reference sequence). This CDR3 has 15 residues. The CDR3 DNA reads TGTGCCAGTAGTATCTCCCAGCTATATAATCAGCCCCAGCATTTT. Translating it yields CASSISQLYNQPQHF.

The genes are TRBV21-1 and TRBJ2-3; the table's D call TRBD1 went unverified against the DNA. TRBV21-1 is a pseudogene locus. The CDR3 runs to 16 residues. CDR3 DNA: TGTGCCAGCAGCTCCCCGGACAGGGCGAGCACAGATACGCAGTATTTT. It encodes CASSSPDRASTDTQYF.

The chain has TRBV19 and TRBJ2-3, with a possible D match to TRBD2 (7 bases). V lost 3 bases and J 5 bases, leaving 24 bases between the germline ends. The V gene's germline CDR1 is LNHDA and CDR2 SQIVND (reference sequence). CDR3 length: 18 amino acids. The CDR3 nucleotides are TGTGCCAGTAGTATTGGGGGGGCGTGGAGGGGTATTGGAGATACGCAGTATTTT. Residues: CASSIGGAWRGIGDTQYF.

The chain joins TRBV6-6 to TRBJ2-7, with 11 bases fitting TRBD1. Looked up from germline, CDR1 is MNHNY and CDR2 is SVGAGI (reference sequence). J gave up 4 bases and V 2 bases, and 4 bases lay outside the gene matches. CDR3 size: 15 residues. The CDR3 is CASSYPGQGGYEQYF. The CDR3 region has the DNA TGTGCCAGCAGTTACCCGGGACAGGGGGGATACGAGCAGTACTTC.

The J gene is TRBJ2-5, the V gene TRBV10-1; maybe TRBD1 (6 bases). The CDR3 contains 13 residues. V shed 2 bases and J shed 5 bases, with 9 bases lying between them. CDR1 and CDR2 from the germline V gene are WNHNN and SYGVQD (reference sequence). CDR3 sequence (DNA): TGCGCCAGCAGTGAGGGGGGCCGGGAGACCCAGTACTTC. Translated, it gives CASSEGGRETQYF.

The chain couples TRBV4-2 to TRBJ1-2; D ambiguous. CDR3 size: 13 residues. V was clipped by 2 bases and J by 6 bases, with 10 bases between them. Germline assignment: CDR1 LGHNA and CDR2 YNFKEQ. The CDR3 here is CASSQREEDGYTF. In nucleotides, the CDR3 is TGTGCCAGCAGCCAACGGGAGGAGGATGGCTACACCTTC.

This chain joins TRBV7-2 and TRBJ2-5, with D tentatively TRBD1 (7 bases). The CDR3 loop spans 15 amino acids. The ends were cut back, 1 base at V and 0 bases at J, with 9 bases in the middle. Germline lookup yields CDR1 SGHTA and CDR2 FQGNSA. As DNA, the CDR3 is TGTGCCAGCAGCTTAGGCGGGACAGACCAAGAGACCCAGTACTTC. It translates to CASSLGGTDQETQYF.

This clone has ten or more counts. This sequence joins TRBV5-1 and TRBJ1-4, with no clear D. The CDR3 has 14 amino acids. Germline CDR1 SGHRS, CDR2 YFSETQ. Trimming took off 4 bases at V and 7 bases at J, with 14 bases between the two ends. The CDR3 sequence: CASSPTAIFEKLFF. The CDR3, as DNA: TGCGCCAGCAGCCCGACTGCAATATTTGAAAAACTGTTTTTT.

V and J are TRBV2 and TRBJ2-3, with D uncertain. Trimming took 5 bases from V and 7 from J, leaving 7 bases between them. The CDR3 sequence is 11 residues long. Germline V gives CDR1 SNHLY, CDR2 FYNNEI. The CDR3 loop reads CASSFSNTQYF. The CDR3 DNA reads as TGTGCCAGCAGTTTTAGTAATACGCAGTATTTT.

The rearrangement links TRBV3-1 (or the pseudogene TRBV3-2) to TRBJ1-1; D gene ambiguous. This CDR3 spans 14 amino acids. Trimming pared 1 base from V and 4 bases from J, leaving 10 bases between. In germline, CDR1 is LGHDT, CDR2 YNNKEL (reference sequence). The DNA for the CDR3 is TGTGCCAGCAGCCAAGCGGGCCCGGGCACTGAAGCTTTCTTT. Translating gives CASSQAGPGTEAFF.

This chain links TRBV5-1 with TRBJ2-7; the match to TRBD1 covers 8 bases. Germline-derived CDR1 and CDR2 are SGHRS and YFSETQ. V gave up 1 base and J gave up 2 bases; unmatched junction bases: 5. The CDR3 loop spans 15 amino acids. CDR3 coding DNA: TGCGCCAGCAGCTTGACAGGGGGTGATGCCTACGAGCAGTACTTC. This gives the protein CASSLTGGDAYEQYF.

The J gene is TRBJ2-1, the V gene TRBV7-2; 7 bases map to TRBD2. This CDR3 is built from 14 residues. J lost 6 bases, V lost 1 base, and 3 bases had no gene match. Germline loops: CDR1 SGHTA, CDR2 FQGNSA. The CDR3 is CASSLEGGSNEQFF. The CDR3 coding sequence is TGTGCCAGCAGCTTAGAAGGCGGGAGCAATGAGCAGTTCTTC.

V is TRBV7-8 and J is TRBJ2-3, with TRBD2 identical over 7 bases. This CDR3 has 17 amino acids. Unmatched junction bases numbered 11, after V lost 4 bases and J lost 1 base. The germline V gene encodes CDR1 SGHVS and CDR2 FQNEAQ. CDR3 nucleotides: TGTGCCAGCAGCTCCGTACGGGGGGACCCTCGCACAGATACGCAGTATTTT. Its protein product is CASSSVRGDPRTDTQYF.